The next 9 T cell receptor beta chains were all read from a single sample in a study of Tregs in tolerant kidney transplant recipients. These TCRs are of unknown antigen specificity. TCRdb keeps only in-frame clones here, not all; method: immunoSEQ multiplex PCR. The repertoire has around 16,000 clones, around 66% of them found once; the top ten carry more than 2.5%. Sequencing used Tregs from blood cultured with allogeneic cells. Source of these receptors: a human donor in good health.

By frequency in the sample, this clone is medium-sized (0.01 to 0.1%). This chain connects TRBV6-5 to TRBJ2-7; D is unresolved. Germline lookup yields CDR1 MNHEY and CDR2 SVGAGI. The CDR3 contains 13 residues. Trimming removed 6 bases from V and 1 base from J, with 10 bases in between. This CDR3 reads CASRPGPSYEQYF. The CDR3 nucleotides are TGTGCCAGCAGACCGGGCCCTTCCTACGAGCAGTACTTC.

As to this clone: Other DNA sequences in the sample encode the same CDR3. The chain carries TRBV6-5 and TRBJ1-1; 7 nucleotides agree with TRBD1. The V and J ends lost 6 bases and 0 bases, in that order; junction bases with no gene match: 4. Germline CDR1 and CDR2: MNHEY and SVGAGI. CDR3 size: 14 residues. The CDR3 DNA sequence: TGTGCCAGCAGGGCGACAGGGCTGAACACTGAAGCTTTCTTT. Its protein is CASRATGLNTEAFF.

The chain couples TRBV11-2 to TRBJ2-5; D might be TRBD2 (6 bases). Trimming took off 4 bases at V and 3 bases at J, with 15 bases between the two ends. The CDR3 spans 15 residues. Germline V gene sequence: CDR1 SGHAT, CDR2 FQNNGV. The DNA for the CDR3 is TGTGCCAGCAGCTGGGCAGGAGGGGCGGAAGAGACCCAGTACTTC. This gives the protein CASSWAGGAEETQYF.

The chain employs TRBV11-1 and TRBJ2-1, with D uncertain. Germline lookup yields CDR1 SGHAT and CDR2 FQDESV (reference sequence). The CDR3 has 15 residues. The ends were cut back, 5 bases at V and 8 bases at J, with 19 bases in the middle. The DNA of the CDR3 is TGTGCCAGCAGCCCCCACTCCCTTTCGACCCATGAGCAGTTCTTC. This encodes CASSPHSLSTHEQFF. Together with reference TRBV11-1 and TRBJ2-1, the CDR3 gives the full variable domain: EAEVAQSPRYKITEKSQAVAFWCDPISGHATLYWYRQILGQGPELLVQFQDESVVDDSQLPKDRFSAERLKGVDSTLKIQPAELGDSAMYLCASSPHSLSTHEQFFGPGTRLTVL.

The rearrangement uses TRBV6-5 and TRBJ2-7; 8 positions agree with TRBD2. J gave up 2 bases and V 6 bases, and 3 bases lay outside the gene matches. Germline V gives CDR1 MNHEY, CDR2 SVGAGI. The CDR3 runs to 13 residues. CDR3: CASRGGGPYEQYF. In DNA, the CDR3 is TGTGCCAGCAGGGGCGGGGGGCCCTACGAGCAGTACTTC.

This clone was picked up many times. The J gene is TRBJ1-1, the V gene TRBV19, with D uncertain. Germline-derived CDR1 and CDR2 are LNHDA and SQIVND (reference sequence). The length of the CDR3 is 13 residues. Trimming cost V 2 bases and J 2 bases, with 6 bases left between them. This CDR3 is CASSIQVNTEAFF. CDR3 nucleotides: TGTGCCAGTAGTATACAGGTTAACACTGAAGCTTTCTTT.

There are a few counts of this clone. This sequence joins TRBV18 and TRBJ1-2; tentative D call: TRBD1 (5 bases). Germline values: CDR1 KGHSH, CDR2 LQKENI. V was pared by 3 bases and J by 4 bases, with 15 bases between. The CDR3 extends over 15 amino acids. The CDR3 sequence is CASSPPRGDGYGYTF. For the CDR3, the DNA is TGTGCCAGCTCACCCCCAAGAGGGGACGGCTATGGCTACACCTTC. The entire variable domain, with the rest obtained from reference TRBV18 and TRBJ1-2, is as follows: NAGVMQNPRHLVRRRGQEARLRCSPMKGHSHVYWYRQLPEEGLKFMVYLQKENIIDESGMPKERFSAEFPKEGPSILRIQQVVRGDSAAYFCASSPPRGDGYGYTFGSGTRLTVV.

CDR3 loop: CASSPDRGYEQYF. The CDR3 bases are TGTGCCAGCAGCCCGGACAGGGGGTACGAGCAGTACTTC. The genes are TRBV7-9 and TRBJ2-7; 10 positions match TRBD1. Trimming cost V 5 bases and J 4 bases; bases outside gene matches: 2. The CDR3 is made up of 13 amino acids. Germline V lookup: CDR1 SEHNR, CDR2 FQNEAQ (reference sequence).

V gene TRBV5-1 combines with J gene TRBJ2-5; TRBD1 matches at 7 bases. CDR1 and CDR2 (germline): SGHRS, YFSETQ. This CDR3 contains 13 residues. Trimming removed 3 bases from V and 5 bases from J; junction bases left unmatched: 4. This CDR3 reads CASSSRQGETQYF. The DNA of the CDR3 is TGCGCCAGCAGCTCAAGACAGGGTGAGACCCAGTACTTC.